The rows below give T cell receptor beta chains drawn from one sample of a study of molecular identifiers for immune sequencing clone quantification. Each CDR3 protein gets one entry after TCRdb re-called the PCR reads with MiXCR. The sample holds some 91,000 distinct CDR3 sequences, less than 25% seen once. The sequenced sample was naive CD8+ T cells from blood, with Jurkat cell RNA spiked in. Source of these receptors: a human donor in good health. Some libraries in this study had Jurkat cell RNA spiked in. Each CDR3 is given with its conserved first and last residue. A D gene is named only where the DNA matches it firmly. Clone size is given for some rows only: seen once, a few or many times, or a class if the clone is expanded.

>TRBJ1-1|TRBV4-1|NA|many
CASSPSIGLNTEAFF
TGCGCCAGCAGCCCCTCTATAGGCCTGAACACTGAAGCTTTCTTT
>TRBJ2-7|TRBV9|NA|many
CASSVEATSSYEQYF
TGTGCCAGCAGCGTAGAGGCTACTAGCTCCTACGAGCAGTACTTC
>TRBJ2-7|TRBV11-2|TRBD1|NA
CASSSPPFRQGPWEQYF
TGTGCCAGCAGCTCGCCACCTTTCCGACAGGGCCCCTGGGAGCAGTACTTC
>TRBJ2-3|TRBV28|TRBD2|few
CASSFPTSGGSTDTQYF
TGTGCCAGCAGTTTCCCAACTAGCGGAGGGAGCACAGATACGCAGTATTTT
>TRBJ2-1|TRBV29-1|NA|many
CSVEPRGLADNEQFF
TGCAGCGTTGAGCCCCGGGGGCTAGCGGACAATGAGCAGTTCTTC
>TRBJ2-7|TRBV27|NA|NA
CASSLGGAYAQYF
TGTGCCAGCAGTTTGGGGGGGGCCTACGCGCAGTACTTC
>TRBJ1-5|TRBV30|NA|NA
CAWSVPPAGQPQHF
TGTGCCTGGAGTGTACCTCCGGCTGGTCAGCCCCAGCATTTT
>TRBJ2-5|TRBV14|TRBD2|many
CASSQDLGAGGLQETQYF
TGTGCCAGCAGCCAAGATCTCGGGGCGGGAGGACTCCAAGAGACCCAGTACTTC
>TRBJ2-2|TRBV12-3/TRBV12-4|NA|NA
CVSSLGQKSGELFF
TGTGTCAGCAGTTTAGGACAGAAATCCGGGGAGCTGTTTTTT
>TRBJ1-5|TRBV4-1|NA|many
CASSLGLNQPQHF
TGCGCCAGCAGCCTTGGGCTCAATCAGCCCCAGCATTTT
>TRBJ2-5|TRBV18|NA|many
CASSPPHPQETQYF
TGTGCCAGCTCACCACCTCACCCTCAAGAGACCCAGTACTTC
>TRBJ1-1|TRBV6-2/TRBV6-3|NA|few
CASTQVAATEAFF
TGTGCCAGCACCCAAGTGGCAGCCACTGAAGCTTTCTTT
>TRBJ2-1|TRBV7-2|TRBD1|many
CASSLMRQGYNEQFF
TGTGCCAGCAGCCTTATGAGACAGGGCTACAATGAGCAGTTCTTC
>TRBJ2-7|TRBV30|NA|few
CAWSVYTARPYEQYF
TGTGCCTGGAGTGTATATACAGCTAGACCCTACGAGCAGTACTTC
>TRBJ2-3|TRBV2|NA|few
CASSDVSRGNTDTQYF
TGTGCCAGCAGCGACGTCTCCAGGGGAAACACAGATACGCAGTATTTT
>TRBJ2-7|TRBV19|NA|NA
CASSIDVAAEQYF
TGTGCCAGTAGTATAGACGTAGCCGCCGAGCAGTACTTC
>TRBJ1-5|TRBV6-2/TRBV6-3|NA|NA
CASSYNGGSNQPQHF
TGTGCCAGCAGTTACAATGGGGGAAGCAATCAGCCCCAGCATTTT
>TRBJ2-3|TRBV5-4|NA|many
CASSLASGSHTDTQYF
TGTGCCAGCAGCTTGGCCTCGGGCAGCCACACAGATACGCAGTATTTT
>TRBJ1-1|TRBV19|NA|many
CASSIGGLNTEAFF
TGTGCCAGTAGTATTGGGGGTTTGAACACTGAAGCTTTCTTT
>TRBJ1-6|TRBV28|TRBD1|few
CASSFRDSTYNSPLHF
TGTGCCAGCAGTTTCCGGGACAGCACTTATAATTCACCCCTCCACTTT
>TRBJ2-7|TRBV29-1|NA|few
CSVGIGSYEQYF
TGCAGCGTTGGAATCGGCTCCTACGAGCAGTACTTC
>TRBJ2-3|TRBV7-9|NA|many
CASSKDRETDTQYF
TGTGCCAGCAGCAAGGACAGAGAAACAGATACGCAGTATTTT
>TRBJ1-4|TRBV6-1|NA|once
CASASGLFNEKLFF
TGTGCCAGCGCCTCCGGTCTATTTAATGAAAAACTGTTTTTT
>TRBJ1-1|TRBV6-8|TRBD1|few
CASGQGQNTEAFF
TGTGCCAGCGGACAGGGGCAGAACACTGAAGCTTTCTTT
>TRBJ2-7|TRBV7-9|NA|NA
CAGSLNQHEQYF
TGTGCCGGCAGCCTCAACCAACACGAGCAGTACTTC
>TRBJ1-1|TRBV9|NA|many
CASSVVGDGNTEAFF
TGTGCCAGCAGCGTAGTTGGTGACGGCAACACTGAAGCTTTCTTT
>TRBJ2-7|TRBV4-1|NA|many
CASSQERGTYEQYF
TGCGCCAGCAGCCAAGAACGGGGAACCTACGAGCAGTACTTC
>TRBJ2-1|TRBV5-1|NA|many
CASSLVGGDYNEQFF
TGCGCCAGCAGCTTGGTAGGCGGGGACTACAATGAGCAGTTCTTC
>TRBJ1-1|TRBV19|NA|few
CAGSIGGNTEAFF
TGTGCCGGTAGTATAGGCGGTAACACTGAAGCTTTCTTT
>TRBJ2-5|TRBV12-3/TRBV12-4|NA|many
CASSPQGVGETQYF
TGTGCCAGCAGTCCCCAGGGAGTAGGGGAGACCCAGTACTTC
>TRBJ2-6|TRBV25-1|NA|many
CASSEGAGANVLTF
TGTGCCAGCAGTGAGGGGGCTGGGGCCAACGTCCTGACTTTC
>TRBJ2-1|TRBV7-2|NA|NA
CASSLGLELAEQFF
TGTGCCAGCAGCTTAGGGTTAGAGCTGGCCGAGCAGTTCTTC
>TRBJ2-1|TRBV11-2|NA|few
CASSLGGATNNEQFF
TGTGCCAGCAGCTTAGGGGGAGCGACGAACAATGAGCAGTTCTTC
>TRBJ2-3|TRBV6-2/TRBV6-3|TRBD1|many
CASSNRDRGNIADTQYF
TGTGCCAGCAGTAACCGGGACAGGGGTAATATCGCAGATACGCAGTATTTT
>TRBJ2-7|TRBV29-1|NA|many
CSVEKSPYEQYF
TGCAGCGTTGAAAAGTCCCCCTACGAGCAGTACTTC
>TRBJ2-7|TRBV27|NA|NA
CASSFRGTSYEQYF
TGTGCCAGCAGTTTTAGGGGGACCTCCTACGAGCAGTACTTC
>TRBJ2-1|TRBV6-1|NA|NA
CASSDHPLGSSYNEQFF
TGTGCCAGCAGTGACCATCCCTTGGGTAGCTCCTACAATGAGCAGTTCTTC
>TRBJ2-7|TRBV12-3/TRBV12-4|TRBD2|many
CASSLGLAGVYEQYF
TGTGCCAGCAGTTTAGGTTTAGCGGGAGTCTACGAGCAGTACTTC
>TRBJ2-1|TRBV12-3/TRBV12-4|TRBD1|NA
CASTPKGGQGEYEQFF
TGTGCCAGCACCCCGAAGGGTGGACAGGGGGAGTATGAGCAGTTCTTC
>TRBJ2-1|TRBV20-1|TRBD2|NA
CSAPRSSGSSYNEQFF
TGCAGTGCCCCCCGGTCTAGCGGGAGCTCCTACAATGAGCAGTTCTTC
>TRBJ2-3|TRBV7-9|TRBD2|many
CASSTSLQRGESTDTQYF
TGTGCCAGCAGCACCTCATTGCAGCGGGGGGAGAGCACAGATACGCAGTATTTT